This T cell receptor beta chain emerged from a study of blood T cell repertoires in COVID-19. The wider study: PBMCs, B-cell-depleted T cells, or T cells provided the cDNA or gDNA that made up the material.

This clone has just one count. CDR1 and CDR2 (germline): SQVTM, ANQGSEA. This CDR3 comprises 14 residues. The V gene lost 3 bases and the J gene lost 5 bases, with 16 bases spanning the gap. In the authors' methods: Amplification with reference gene primers provided the estimates of nucleated cell counts. Using immunoSEQ multiplex PCR, the repertoire was profiled, and TCRdb retains in-frame clones only, with some absent. Clone size and V and J calls were adopted from that table, with D and trimming inferred from the DNA. Of about 190,000 clones in the sample, 75% to 85% were seen once. The age range of participants was 18 to 89 years, with residence in more than 20 US areas. Cohorts were determined from participant-reported clinical history.

The sequence was obtained from a woman aged 45-65 years with acute COVID-19. Input material: PBMCs or T cells enriched from blood (not recorded which). V and J are TRBV29-1 and TRBJ1-1; TRBD1 might be the D (6 bases). The CDR3 reads CSVDATGRGTEAFF. CDR3 sequence (DNA): TGCAGCGTTGATGCTACAGGGAGAGGAACTGAAGCTTTCTTT.